The 27 T cell receptor beta chains in this list originate from one sample, sequenced in a study of regulatory T cells in long-lasting Graves disease. The TCR beta library used iRepertoire HTBI primers with Arm-PCR amplification of CDR3. TCRdb ran MiXCR on the multiplex PCR reads and lists one entry per CDR3 protein. This table holds about 660,000 distinct CDR3 sequences, roughly 30% found once. The sample's time point: persistent/refractory GD, antithyroid drugs over 5 years with positive TRAb. PBMC-derived RNA was used for the TCR library. Sequencing was performed on peripheral blood mononuclear cells (PBMCs), taken when the disease was refractory, from a patient treated with antithyroid drugs. These receptors were obtained from a female donor with Graves disease.

This sequence joins TRBV9 and TRBJ1-2, with a weak D call TRBD1 (6 bases). Trimming pared 0 bases from V and 3 bases from J, leaving 9 bases between. The CDR3 is 14 residues long. The germline V gene has CDR1 SGDLS and CDR2 YYNGEE. DNA for the CDR3: TGTGCCAGCAGCGTAGGGGACACCCACTATGGCTACACCTTC. It is translated as CASSVGDTHYGYTF. The variable domain in full, completed from reference TRBV9 and TRBJ1-2, reads DSGVTQTPKHLITATGQRVTLRCSPRSGDLSVYWYQQSLDQGLQFLIQYYNGEERAKGNILERFSAQQFPDLHSELNLSSLELGDSALYFCASSVGDTHYGYTFGSGTRLTVV.

J is TRBJ2-1 and V is TRBV6-1; tentatively, D is TRBD2 (6 bases). V was cut by 7 bases and J by 8 bases, with 12 bases left in between. This CDR3 region has 12 residues. CDR1 is MNHNS, CDR2 SASEGT, per germline. CDR3 sequence reads: CASNYRRDEQFF. Here the CDR3 DNA reads TGTGCCAGCAACTACCGGAGGGATGAGCAGTTCTTC.

This clonotype was detected only a few times. The CDR3 sequence is CASSLQDAGYTF. The CDR3 coding sequence is TGTGCCAGCTCGCTACAGGATGCTGGCTACACCTTC. The genes are TRBV18 and TRBJ1-2; perhaps TRBD1 as D (5 bases). The V end was cut by 6 bases, the J end by 7 bases, with 12 bases between. Germline CDR1 and CDR2: KGHSH and LQKENI. The CDR3 has 12 residues.

This sequence joins TRBV19 and TRBJ2-2; D is undetermined. The length of the CDR3 is 16 residues. CDR1 is LNHDA and CDR2 is SQIVND in the germline V gene (reference sequence). V lost 0 bases and J 1 base, leaving 9 bases between the germline ends. CDR3 nucleotides: TGTGCCAGTAGTATAGATCTGAAGGGGAACACCGGGGAGCTGTTTTTT. Translating gives CASSIDLKGNTGELFF.

The gene calls are TRBV2 and TRBJ2-7; D is unresolved. The germline V and J ends were trimmed by 4 bases and 2 bases, with 12 bases remaining between them. Germline V lookup: CDR1 SNHLY, CDR2 FYNNEI. The CDR3 is 14 residues long. CDR3 region: CASSGSPNPYEQYF. In DNA, the CDR3 is TGTGCCAGCAGTGGGAGCCCTAACCCCTACGAGCAGTACTTC.

This clonotype occurred many times. One end of the junction fails to match germline, which may point to a read error. The chain uses TRBV7-9 and TRBJ1-2, with D possibly being TRBD1 (6 bases). There are 13 residues in the CDR3. Germline CDR1 and CDR2: SEHNR and FQNEAQ (reference sequence). CDR3 region: CASSLAQGDGYTF. The CDR3 nucleotides read TGCGCCAGCAGCTTGGCACAGGGAGATGGCTACACCTTC.

The chain couples TRBV20-1 to TRBJ2-7, with 7 bases that match TRBD2. J gave up 0 bases and V 3 bases, and 5 bases lay outside the gene matches. There are 14 residues in the CDR3. The germline gives CDR1 DFQATT, CDR2 SNEGSKA (reference sequence). CDR3 amino acids: CSASPGGNSYEQYF. CDR3 in DNA: TGCAGTGCTAGTCCCGGGGGGAACTCCTACGAGCAGTACTTC.

This clonotype was seen only a few times. The gene calls are TRBV27 and TRBJ2-7; no clear D. Trimming took off 0 bases at V and 7 bases at J, with 10 bases between the two ends. Germline V lookup: CDR1 MNHEY, CDR2 SMNVEV (reference sequence). The CDR3 contains 13 residues. This chain's CDR3 is CASSLSASREQYF. CDR3 DNA: TGTGCCAGCAGTTTATCCGCAAGTAGGGAGCAGTACTTC.

This clonotype was seen ten or more times. The chain employs TRBV20-1 and TRBJ2-5, with TRBD2 matching 7 bases. Germline CDR1 and CDR2: DFQATT and SNEGSKA (reference sequence). This CDR3 spans 13 amino acids. J lost 4 bases, V lost 3 bases, and 5 bases had no gene match. CDR3 protein: CSASWEGRETQYF. CDR3 DNA sequence: TGCAGTGCTAGTTGGGAGGGACGAGAGACCCAGTACTTC.

This clonotype was detected once. This chain uses TRBV7-2 with TRBJ2-5; D ambiguous. CDR1 SGHTA and CDR2 FQGNSA come from the germline V gene. V lost 8 bases and J lost 4, with 14 bases in between. The CDR3 extends over 13 amino acids. In nucleotides, the CDR3 is TGTGCCAGCGGCCGCCCGGTGACAGAGACCCAGTACTTC. It codes for CASGRPVTETQYF.

This clonotype was counted a few times. The gene calls are TRBV12-3 or TRBV12-4 and TRBJ1-5, with no clear D. This CDR3 spans 14 amino acids. Trimming cost V 5 bases and J 6 bases, with 14 bases left between them. The CDR3 reads CASSTEGWGQPQHF. CDR3 sequence (DNA): TGTGCCAGCAGTACCGAGGGCTGGGGTCAGCCCCAGCATTTT.

The chain employs TRBV5-1 and TRBJ1-4; TRBD1 might be the D (6 bases). There are 15 residues in the CDR3. The germline gives CDR1 SGHRS, CDR2 YFSETQ. The ends were cut back, 4 bases at V and 6 bases at J, with 16 bases in the middle. Here the CDR3 DNA reads TGCGCCAGCAGCGAACAGGGAACCAGGGATGAAAAACTGTTTTTT. The encoded protein is CASSEQGTRDEKLFF.

This clonotype has only a few counts. The V call is TRBV20-1, the J call TRBJ1-2; 8 nucleotides line up with TRBD1. V dropped 0 bases and J dropped 8; count of bases not matched to a gene: 17. The germline CDR1 and CDR2 sequences are DFQATT and SNEGSKA (reference sequence). The CDR3 covers 17 residues. Here the CDR3 reads CSARDLVGRTGRLGYTF. The CDR3 DNA sequence: TGCAGTGCTAGAGATCTCGTGGGGCGGACAGGGAGATTGGGCTACACCTTC.

This clonotype showed up just a few times. V gene TRBV19 combines with J gene TRBJ2-2; 7 bases fit TRBD1. Per germline, CDR1 LNHDA and CDR2 SQIVND (reference sequence). The CDR3 runs 14 residues. Losses at the gene ends were 7 bases for V and 0 bases for J; bases not matched to a gene: 2. The DNA of the CDR3 is TGTGCCAGTAAGGGACAGACGAACACCGGGGAGCTGTTTTTT. Translated: CASKGQTNTGELFF.

Many counts were recorded for this clonotype. The chain recombines TRBV2 with TRBJ1-1, with a weak D call TRBD1 (6 bases). This CDR3 spans 12 amino acids. Germline V CDR1 and CDR2: SNHLY, FYNNEI. The V end was cut by 8 bases, the J end by 5 bases, with 12 bases between. CDR3 loop: CASRRDRTEAFF. As DNA, the CDR3 is TGTGCCAGCCGCCGCGACAGGACTGAAGCTTTCTTT.

The J gene is TRBJ1-1, the V gene TRBV5-6; 9 positions agree with TRBD1. The CDR3 extends over 15 amino acids. Germline V gene lookup returns CDR1 SGHDT and CDR2 YYEEEE. With 0 bases clipped from V and 1 base from J, the junction kept 1 base outside the gene matches. In DNA form, the CDR3 reads TGTGCCAGCAGCTTGGAGACAGGGGGGAACACTGAAGCTTTCTTT. The encoded protein is CASSLETGGNTEAFF.

In its sample, this clonotype was seen a few times. In DNA form, the CDR3 reads TGTGCCATCAATTCGGACGGGCTCAACACTGAAGCTTTCTTT. Residues: CAINSDGLNTEAFF. This chain uses TRBV10-3 with TRBJ1-1; D gene uncertain. Trimming pared 7 bases from V and 2 bases from J, leaving 14 bases between. This CDR3 is 14 amino acids long. Germline V lookup: CDR1 ENHRY, CDR2 SYGVKD.

The V call is TRBV28, the J call TRBJ1-2; 11 nucleotides match TRBD1. The V gene's germline CDR1 is MDHEN and CDR2 SYDVKM. V shed 3 bases and J 7 bases; nucleotides not matched to a gene: 16. This CDR3 spans 18 amino acids. CDR3 sequence: CASSFFGTGGGGASGYTF. CDR3 in DNA: TGTGCCAGCAGTTTTTTCGGGACAGGGGGTGGAGGAGCGTCTGGCTACACCTTC.

The chain joins TRBV5-1 to TRBJ1-4, with a possible D match to TRBD1 (5 bases). The V end was cut by 1 base, the J end by 7 bases, with 17 bases between. This CDR3 has 16 amino acids. Germline V gene sequence: CDR1 SGHRS, CDR2 YFSETQ. CDR3: CASSLLDNGAFEKLFF. The CDR3 region has the DNA TGCGCCAGCAGCTTGTTGGACAATGGGGCCTTTGAAAAACTGTTTTTT.

J is TRBJ2-5 and V is TRBV12-3 or TRBV12-4; 9 bases are a match to TRBD1. After removal of 7 bases from V and 7 bases from J, the junction contained 7 bases not matched to a gene. CDR3 size: 13 residues. This CDR3 reads CASKMTGGWTQYF. In DNA form, the CDR3 reads TGTGCCAGCAAGATGACAGGGGGATGGACCCAGTACTTC.

About this clonotype itself: The junction departs from germline at one end; a sequencing error may be responsible. CDR3 residues: CASSLRGTNYSYTF. The CDR3 nucleotides are TGTGCCAGTAGTTTAAGGGGGACTAACTATAGCTACACCTTC. The chain carries TRBV12-3 or TRBV12-4 and TRBJ1-2, with D possibly being TRBD1 (6 bases). CDR3 length: 14 amino acids.

This clonotype was found many times. J is TRBJ2-7 and V is TRBV12-3 or TRBV12-4, with a possible D match to TRBD1 (5 bases). The V gene lost 3 bases and the J gene lost 4 bases, with 16 bases spanning the gap. The length of the CDR3 is 15 residues. Here the CDR3 DNA reads TGTGCCAGCAGTTTGACAGCCTGGGGTGAATACGAGCAGTACTTC. It specifies CASSLTAWGEYEQYF.

This clonotype showed up just once. The rearrangement joins TRBV19 to TRBJ2-7, with 8 bases identical to TRBD1. CDR3 length: 15 amino acids. Germline V gene lookup returns CDR1 LNHDA and CDR2 SQIVND (reference sequence). V trimming: 2 bases; J trimming: 6 bases; junction bases outside the gene matches: 9. The CDR3 region is CASSIMARGLGEQYF. For the CDR3, the DNA is TGTGCCAGTAGTATAATGGCCAGGGGGCTTGGCGAGCAGTACTTC.

In DNA form, the CDR3 reads TGTGCCAGCATCCGAGAGCCACAGGGGATCAATTCACCCCTCCACTTT. Protein sequence: CASIREPQGINSPLHF. The V gene is TRBV2, the J gene TRBJ1-6; TRBD1 matches 7 bases. There are 16 residues in the CDR3. Germline V gene lookup returns CDR1 SNHLY and CDR2 FYNNEI. Unmatched junction bases numbered 13, after V lost 7 bases and J lost 7 bases.

The rearrangement links TRBV20-1 to TRBJ2-7; tentatively, D is TRBD2 (5 bases). Germline loops: CDR1 DFQATT, CDR2 SNEGSKA (reference sequence). The length of the CDR3 is 13 residues. V was cut by 6 bases and J by 4 bases, with 16 bases left in between. CDR3 coding DNA: TGCAGTGCCCCGGGGTGGGAACGGTACGAGCAGTACTTC. Protein product: CSAPGWERYEQYF.

The gene calls are TRBV6-6 and TRBJ2-1; 13 bases map to TRBD2. This CDR3 contains 19 residues. CDR1 and CDR2 from the germline V gene are MNHNY and SVGAGI (reference sequence). The junction had 5 bases not matched to a gene; V was cut back by 0 bases and J by 0 bases. The CDR3 loop is CASSYSGLAGWGSYNEQFF. In DNA, the CDR3 is TGTGCCAGCAGTTACTCGGGACTAGCGGGGTGGGGCTCCTACAATGAGCAGTTCTTC.

V is TRBV15 and J is TRBJ2-7; D may be TRBD1 (5 bases). V shed 5 bases and J shed 5 bases, with 13 bases lying between them. Germline V gene data show CDR1 as LNHNV and CDR2 as YYDKDF (reference sequence). This CDR3 contains 13 residues. DNA for the CDR3: TGTGCCACCAGCGGGGATCAGGGCCACGAGCAGTACTTC. Translation: CATSGDQGHEQYF. Supplemented by reference TRBV15 and TRBJ2-7, the full variable domain reads DAMVIQNPRYQVTQFGKPVTLSCSQTLNHNVMYWYQQKSSQAPKLLFHYYDKDFNNEADTPDNFQSRRPNTSFCFLDIRSPGLGDTAMYLCATSGDQGHEQYFGPGTRLTVT.